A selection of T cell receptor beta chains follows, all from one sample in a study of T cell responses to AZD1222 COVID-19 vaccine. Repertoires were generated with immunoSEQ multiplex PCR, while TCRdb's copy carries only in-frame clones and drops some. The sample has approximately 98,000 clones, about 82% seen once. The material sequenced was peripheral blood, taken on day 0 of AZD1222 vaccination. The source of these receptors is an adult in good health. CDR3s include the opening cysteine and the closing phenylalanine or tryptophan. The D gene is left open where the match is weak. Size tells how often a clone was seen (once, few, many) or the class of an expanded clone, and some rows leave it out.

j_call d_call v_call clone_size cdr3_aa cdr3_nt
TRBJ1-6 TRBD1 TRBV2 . CASSGGQANNSPLHF TGTGCCAGCAGTGGGGGACAGGCCAATAATTCACCCCTCCACTTT
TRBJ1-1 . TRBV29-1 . CSAATRFEAFF TGCAGCGCCGCGACACGGTTTGAAGCTTTCTTT
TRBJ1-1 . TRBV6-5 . CASSDRSMNTEAFF TGTGCCAGCAGCGACAGGAGCATGAACACTGAAGCTTTCTTT
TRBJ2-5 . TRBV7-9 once CASSRTGFQETQYF TGTGCCAGCAGTCGCACGGGGTTCCAAGAGACCCAGTACTTC
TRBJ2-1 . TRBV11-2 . CASSLSGGLHNEQFF TGTGCCAGCAGCTTATCTGGGGGCCTCCACAATGAGCAGTTCTTC
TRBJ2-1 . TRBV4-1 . CASSQVSASSYNEQFF TGCGCCAGCAGCCAAGTATCGGCTAGCTCCTACAATGAGCAGTTCTTC
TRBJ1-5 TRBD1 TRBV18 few CASSQGQSRDQPQHF TGTGCCAGCTCACAGGGACAGTCGAGGGATCAGCCCCAGCATTTT
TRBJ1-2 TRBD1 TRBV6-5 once CASRGQEYGYTF TGTGCCAGCAGAGGACAGGAGTATGGCTACACCTTC
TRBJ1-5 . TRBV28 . CASSTSGKPQHF TGTGCCAGCAGTACCTCGGGAAAGCCCCAGCATTTT
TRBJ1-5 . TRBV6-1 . CASSEEEALSGNQPQHF TGTGCCAGCAGTGAAGAGGAGGCCCTTTCCGGGAATCAGCCCCAGCATTTT
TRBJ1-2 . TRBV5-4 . CASRTGTPDYGYTF TGTGCCAGCAGGACAGGTACGCCTGACTATGGCTACACCTTC
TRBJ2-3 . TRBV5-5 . CASSLHFSTDTQYF TGTGCCAGCAGCTTACATTTCAGCACAGATACGCAGTATTTT
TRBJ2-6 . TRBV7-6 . CASSFGGDSGANVLTF TGTGCCAGCAGCTTCGGGGGCGACTCTGGGGCCAACGTCCTGACTTTC
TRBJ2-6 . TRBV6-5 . CASLQSGANVLTF TGTGCCAGCCTCCAGTCTGGGGCCAACGTCCTGACTTTC
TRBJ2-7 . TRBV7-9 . CASSQGLRGWEQYF TGTGCCAGCAGCCAGGGCCTCCGGGGATGGGAGCAGTACTTC
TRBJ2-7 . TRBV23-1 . CASSQKAYEQYF TGCGCCAGCAGTCAGAAAGCCTACGAGCAGTACTTC
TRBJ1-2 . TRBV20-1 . CSASQGNYGYTF TGCAGTGCTAGTCAGGGGAACTATGGCTACACCTTC
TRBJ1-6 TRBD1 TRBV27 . CASSLSPGQNNSPLHF TGTGCCAGCAGTTTATCGCCGGGACAGAATAATTCACCCCTCCACTTT
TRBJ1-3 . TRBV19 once CASSFPGGTGNTIYF TGTGCCAGTAGTTTCCCGGGGGGCACTGGAAACACCATATATTTT
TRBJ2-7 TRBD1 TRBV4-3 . CASSQDGGQGAYEQYF TGCGCCAGCAGCCAAGATGGGGGACAGGGGGCCTACGAGCAGTACTTC
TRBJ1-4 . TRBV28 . CASSALGSGDEKLFF TGTGCCAGCAGTGCCTTAGGGTCTGGAGATGAAAAACTGTTTTTT
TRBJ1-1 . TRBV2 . CASSPMESNTEAFF TGTGCCAGCAGCCCCATGGAATCGAACACTGAAGCTTTCTTT
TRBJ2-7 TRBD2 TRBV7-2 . CASSPKGGLATAYEQYF TGTGCCAGCAGCCCCAAGGGGGGACTAGCGACTGCCTACGAGCAGTACTTC
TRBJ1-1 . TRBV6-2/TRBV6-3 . CASSYWGGSNTEAFF TGTGCCAGCAGTTACTGGGGGGGGTCGAACACTGAAGCTTTCTTT
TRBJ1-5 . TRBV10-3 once CAIRGRVGNQPQHF TGTGCCATCAGAGGTAGGGTTGGCAATCAGCCCCAGCATTTT
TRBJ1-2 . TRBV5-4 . CASSLYTGTAYGYTF TGTGCCAGCAGCTTGTATACAGGCACGGCCTATGGCTACACCTTC
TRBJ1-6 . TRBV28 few CASSLWEGGSPLHF TGTGCCAGCAGTTTATGGGAAGGAGGTTCACCCCTCCACTTT
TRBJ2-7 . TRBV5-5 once CASSLAKGPTYEQYF TGTGCCAGCAGCTTGGCTAAGGGCCCCACCTACGAGCAGTACTTC
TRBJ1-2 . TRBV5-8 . CASSQSNYGYTF TGTGCCAGCAGCCAATCAAACTATGGCTACACCTTC
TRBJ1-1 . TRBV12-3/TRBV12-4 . CASSSGPRREAFF TGTGCCAGCAGCTCCGGACCGCGTAGGGAAGCTTTCTTT
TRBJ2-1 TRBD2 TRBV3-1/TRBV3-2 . CASSQTGGSYNEQFF TGTGCCAGCAGCCAAACGGGGGGCTCCTACAATGAGCAGTTCTTC
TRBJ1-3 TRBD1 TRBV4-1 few CASSQAGTGVGTGNTIYF TGCGCCAGCAGCCAGGCGGGGACAGGGGTAGGAACTGGAAACACCATATATTTT
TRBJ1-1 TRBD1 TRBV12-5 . CASGFGQGGTEAFF TGTGCTAGTGGTTTCGGTCAGGGGGGCACTGAAGCTTTCTTT
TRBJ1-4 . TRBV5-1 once CASSLAGVEKLFF TGCGCCAGCAGCTTGGCCGGGGTTGAAAAACTGTTTTTT
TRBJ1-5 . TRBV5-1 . CASSLAGRINQPQHF TGCGCCAGCAGCTTGGCGGGCAGAATCAATCAGCCCCAGCATTTT
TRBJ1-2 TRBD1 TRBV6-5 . CASSQNRDRGYGYTF TGTGCCAGCAGCCAAAACCGGGACAGGGGCTATGGCTACACCTTC
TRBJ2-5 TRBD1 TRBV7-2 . CASSPTGVEETQYF TGTGCCAGCAGCCCGACAGGGGTCGAAGAGACCCAGTACTTC
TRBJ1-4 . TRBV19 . CASTSRANEKLFF TGTGCCAGTACGAGCAGGGCTAATGAAAAACTGTTTTTT
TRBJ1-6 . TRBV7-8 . CASSLVGALGDSPLHF TGTGCCAGCAGCTTAGTTGGGGCGCTCGGTGATTCACCCCTCCACTTT
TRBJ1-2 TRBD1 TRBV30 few CAWTLRRQGIGGYTF TGTGCCTGGACTTTGCGGAGACAGGGGATTGGTGGCTACACCTTC
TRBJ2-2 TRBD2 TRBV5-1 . CASTPGGGGRELFF TGCGCCAGCACCCCCGGGGGGGGCGGCAGGGAGCTGTTTTTT